The 4 T cell receptor beta chains below come from one sample, sequenced in a study of OX40 agonist ivuxolimab in advanced cancers. Clones were read by immunoSEQ multiplex PCR, and TCRdb kept only the in-frame ones, dropping some. In the table there are about 80,000 clones, 85% to 95% of which are singletons. The sequenced sample was CD4+ or CD8+ T cells sorted from blood, obtained in a trial of the OX40 agonist ivuxolimab. The receptors come from an adult with an advanced solid tumor such as melanoma, head and neck, liver or kidney cancer.

In its sample, this clone was seen once. The V gene is TRBV30, the J gene TRBJ2-3; 11 positions agree with TRBD2. The ends lost 0 bases at V and 6 bases at J; junction bases unmatched: 8. This CDR3 is built from 16 residues. Germline values: CDR1 GTSNPN, CDR2 SVGIG (reference sequence). CDR3: CAWSVLTSGSRDTQYF. DNA for the CDR3: TGTGCCTGGAGTGTACTAACTAGCGGGAGCCGGGATACGCAGTATTTT.

The gene calls are TRBV19 and TRBJ2-1; the match to TRBD2 covers 8 bases. Germline V gene sequence: CDR1 LNHDA, CDR2 SQIVND (reference sequence). V was pared by 7 bases and J by 4 bases, with 6 bases of the junction left unmatched. The length of the CDR3 is 14 residues. The CDR3 DNA reads as TGTGCCAGTAAAGGGCCTAGCGGGTACAATGAGCAGTTCTTC. Its protein product is CASKGPSGYNEQFF.

The V and J genes are TRBV30 and TRBJ2-2; D might be TRBD2 (5 bases). V gave up 4 bases and J gave up 6 bases, with 12 bases separating them. The CDR3 contains 13 residues. Germline assignment: CDR1 GTSNPN and CDR2 SVGIG (reference sequence). The CDR3 loop reads CAWTSAGPGELFF. The CDR3 region has the DNA TGTGCCTGGACTTCGGCGGGTCCCGGGGAGCTGTTTTTT.

V gene TRBV28 combines with J gene TRBJ1-1; weak D call: TRBD1 (5 bases). The germline gives CDR1 MDHEN, CDR2 SYDVKM. Trimming pared 6 bases from V and 4 bases from J, leaving 15 bases between. The CDR3 totals 14 residues. CDR3 bases: TGTGCCAGCAGCCCCCGGCGGGGGACCACTGAAGCTTTCTTT. This sequence encodes CASSPRRGTTEAFF.